Below are 8 T cell receptor beta chains sequenced from a single sample in a study of T cell repertoires in cytomegalovirus infection. Their antigen targets remain unknown. TCRdb analysed the reads with MiXCR anew, one entry per CDR3 protein. The table has some 200,000 distinct CDR3 sequences, around two fifths seen once. Sequenced material: CD8+ T cells from cultured PBMCs, taken from culture after CMV antigen stimulation. The source of these receptors is a human donor in good health (CMV status not recorded). Some clones in this sample may be carry-over from other donors' samples.

In this sample, this clonotype turned up many times. This chain connects TRBV27 to TRBJ2-7; 7 nucleotides align to TRBD1. V was clipped by 5 bases and J by 0 bases; unmatched bases: 7. Germline CDR1 and CDR2: MNHEY and SMNVEV (reference sequence). This CDR3 has 15 residues. The CDR3 nucleotides are TGTGCCAGCAGTCCCGGACAGGCAAGCTCCTACGAGCAGTACTTC. Amino acid sequence: CASSPGQASSYEQYF.

The chain combines TRBV2 with TRBJ1-1; D not resolved. Germline V gene sequence: CDR1 SNHLY, CDR2 FYNNEI. The CDR3 is made up of 13 amino acids. V lost 10 bases, J lost 1 base, and 13 bases lay in between. The CDR3 bases are TGTGCCACCGAGGGTACGGGGAACACTGAAGCTTTCTTT. Its protein product is CATEGTGNTEAFF.

The chain carries TRBV29-1 and TRBJ1-5, with D unresolved. V gave up 2 bases and J gave up 7 bases, with 6 bases separating them. The germline V gene has CDR1 SQVTM and CDR2 ANQGSEA. The CDR3 extends over 11 amino acids. This CDR3 reads CSVEIKQPQHF. The CDR3 nucleotides are TGCAGCGTTGAAATAAAACAGCCCCAGCATTTT.

This clonotype was seen more than once but under ten times. The V and J genes are TRBV7-8 and TRBJ2-5; no reliable D call. CDR1 is SGHVS, CDR2 FQNEAQ, per germline. The CDR3 contains 14 residues. Deletions cut 1 base from V and 5 bases from J, with 11 bases between. As DNA, the CDR3 is TGTGCCAGCAGCTTAGTCATGGAAATGGAGACCCAGTACTTC. Residues: CASSLVMEMETQYF.

This clonotype occurred once. This sequence joins TRBV7-9 and TRBJ2-3, with 10 bases aligning to TRBD1. This CDR3 is built from 14 residues. Germline CDR1 and CDR2: SEHNR and FQNEAQ (reference sequence). After removal of 5 bases from V and 5 bases from J, the junction contained 4 bases not matched to a gene. Here the CDR3 DNA reads TGTGCCAGCAGCGGAAGGACAGGGGGAGATACGCAGTATTTT. Protein sequence: CASSGRTGGDTQYF.

This clonotype was seen many times. The rearrangement joins TRBV28 to TRBJ2-3; 10 positions agree with TRBD2. V lost 4 bases and J lost 4; bases outside the gene matches: 20. CDR1 is MDHEN, CDR2 SYDVKM, per germline. The CDR3 totals 20 residues. CDR3 loop: CASSSPAFGASGGIPDTQYF. The CDR3 DNA sequence: TGTGCCAGCAGTTCCCCCGCCTTTGGGGCTAGCGGGGGAATTCCAGATACGCAGTATTTT.

The chain employs TRBV11-2 and TRBJ2-5, with TRBD2 identical over 7 bases. Losses at the gene ends were 4 bases for V and 1 base for J; bases not matched to a gene: 3. The CDR3 contains 14 residues. Germline loops: CDR1 SGHAT, CDR2 FQNNGV. The CDR3 DNA is TGTGCCAGCAGCTCAGCGGGGCCCCAAGAGACCCAGTACTTC. This encodes CASSSAGPQETQYF.

The genes are TRBV9 and TRBJ2-3; tentatively, D is TRBD1 or TRBD2 (5 bases each). This CDR3 region has 15 residues. The V end lost 3 bases, the J end lost 1 base, and 12 bases lay between the germline ends. From germline, CDR1 is SGDLS and CDR2 YYNGEE. The CDR3 DNA follows: TGTGCCAGCAGCGATGGGGGAGCCGGCACAGATACGCAGTATTTT. Its translation is CASSDGGAGTDTQYF.